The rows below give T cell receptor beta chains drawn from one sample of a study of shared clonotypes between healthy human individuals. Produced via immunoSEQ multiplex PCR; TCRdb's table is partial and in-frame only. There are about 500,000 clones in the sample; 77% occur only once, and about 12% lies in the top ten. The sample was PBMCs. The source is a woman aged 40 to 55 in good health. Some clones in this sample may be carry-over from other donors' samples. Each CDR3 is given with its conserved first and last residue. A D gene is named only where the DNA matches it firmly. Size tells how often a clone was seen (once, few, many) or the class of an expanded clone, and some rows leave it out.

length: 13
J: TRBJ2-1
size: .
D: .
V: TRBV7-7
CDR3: CASSSERKNEQFF
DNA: TGTGCCAGCAGCTCAGAGCGGAAGAATGAGCAGTTCTTC

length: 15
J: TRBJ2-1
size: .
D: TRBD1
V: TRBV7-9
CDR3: CASSLPGQLNNEQFF
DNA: TGTGCCAGCAGCTTACCGGGACAGCTGAACAATGAGCAGTTCTTC

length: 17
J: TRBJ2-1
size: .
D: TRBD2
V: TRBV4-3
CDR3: CASSAQLAGLSYNEQFF
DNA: TGCGCCAGCAGCGCACAACTAGCGGGCTTATCCTACAATGAGCAGTTCTTC

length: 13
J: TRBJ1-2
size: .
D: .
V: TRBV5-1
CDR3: CASSLEQLHGYTF
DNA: TGCGCCAGCAGCCTGGAACAGCTCCATGGCTACACCTTC

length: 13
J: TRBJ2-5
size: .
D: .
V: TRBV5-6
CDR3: CASSLGQQETQYF
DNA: TGTGCCAGCAGCTTGGGGCAGCAAGAGACCCAGTACTTC

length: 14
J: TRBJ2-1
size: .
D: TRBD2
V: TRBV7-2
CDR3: CASSFGLAGDEQFF
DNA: TGTGCCAGCAGCTTTGGACTAGCGGGAGATGAGCAGTTCTTC

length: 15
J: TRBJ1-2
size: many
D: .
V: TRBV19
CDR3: CASSAPPQADRGYTF
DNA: TGTGCCAGTAGTGCCCCCCCACAGGCCGATCGGGGCTACACCTTC

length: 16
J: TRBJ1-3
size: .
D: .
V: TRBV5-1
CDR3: CASSLQDIVAGNTIYF
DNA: TGCGCCAGCAGCTTGCAAGACATAGTGGCTGGAAACACCATATATTTT

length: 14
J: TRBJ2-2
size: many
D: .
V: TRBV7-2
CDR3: CASSPTAVTGELFF
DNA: TGTGCCAGCAGCCCAACGGCCGTAACCGGGGAGCTGTTTTTT

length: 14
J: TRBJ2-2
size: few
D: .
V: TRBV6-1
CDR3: CASRTAYGTGELFF
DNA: TGTGCCAGCAGGACGGCCTATGGCACCGGGGAGCTGTTTTTT

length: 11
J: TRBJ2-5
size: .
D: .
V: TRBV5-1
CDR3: CASSEVETQYF
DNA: TGCGCCAGCAGCGAGGTAGAGACCCAGTACTTC

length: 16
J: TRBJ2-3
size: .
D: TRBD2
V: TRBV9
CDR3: CASSARTSGRADTQYF
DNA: TGTGCCAGCAGCGCCCGGACTAGCGGGAGAGCAGATACGCAGTATTTT

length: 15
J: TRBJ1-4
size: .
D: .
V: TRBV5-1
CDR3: CASSPEGAAAEKLFF
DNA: TGCGCCAGCAGCCCCGAGGGAGCCGCAGCGGAAAAACTGTTTTTT

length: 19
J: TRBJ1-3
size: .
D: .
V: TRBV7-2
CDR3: CASSSPGHPNLYSGNTIYF
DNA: TGTGCCAGCAGCTCTCCGGGACATCCCAACCTTTACTCTGGAAACACCATATATTTT

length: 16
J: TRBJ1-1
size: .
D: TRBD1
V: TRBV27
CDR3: CASSLSLPDRVAEAFF
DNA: TGTGCCAGCAGTTTATCTCTCCCCGACAGGGTGGCTGAAGCTTTCTTT

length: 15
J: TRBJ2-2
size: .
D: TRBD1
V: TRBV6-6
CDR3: CASNSGTAGTGELFF
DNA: TGTGCCAGCAACTCCGGGACAGCCGGCACCGGGGAGCTGTTTTTT

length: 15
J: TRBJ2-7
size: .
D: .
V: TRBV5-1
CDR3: CASSFGGTNSYEQYF
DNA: TGCGCCAGCAGCTTTGGCGGGACAAACTCCTACGAGCAGTACTTC

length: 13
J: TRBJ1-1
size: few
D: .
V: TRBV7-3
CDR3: CASSFGPNTEAFF
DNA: TGTGCCAGCAGCTTTGGACCGAACACTGAAGCTTTCTTT

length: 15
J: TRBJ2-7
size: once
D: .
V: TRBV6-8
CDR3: CASSFGGTPSYEQYF
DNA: TGTGCCAGCAGTTTTGGAGGGACTCCTTCCTACGAGCAGTACTTC

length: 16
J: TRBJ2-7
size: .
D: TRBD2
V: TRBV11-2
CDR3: CASSLGQSGNTYEQYF
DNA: TGTGCCAGCAGCTTAGGACAAAGCGGGAATACCTACGAGCAGTACTTC

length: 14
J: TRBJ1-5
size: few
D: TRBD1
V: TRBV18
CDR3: CASSPGQENQPQHF
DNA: TGTGCCAGCTCACCCGGACAGGAGAATCAGCCCCAGCATTTT

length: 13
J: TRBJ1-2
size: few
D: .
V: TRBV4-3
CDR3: CASSQAREDGYTF
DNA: TGCGCCAGCAGCCAAGCCAGGGAGGATGGCTACACCTTC

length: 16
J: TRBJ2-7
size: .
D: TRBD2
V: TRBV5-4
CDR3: CASSGYGAGVRGEQYF
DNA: TGTGCCAGCAGCGGGTACGGAGCGGGAGTAAGGGGCGAGCAGTACTTC

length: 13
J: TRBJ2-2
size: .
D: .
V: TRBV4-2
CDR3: CASSPDWAGELFF
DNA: TGTGCCAGCAGCCCTGATTGGGCCGGGGAGCTGTTTTTT

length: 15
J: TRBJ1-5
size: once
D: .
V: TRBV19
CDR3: CASAQGSPINQPQHF
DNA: TGTGCCAGTGCACAGGGCAGCCCGATTAATCAGCCCCAGCATTTT

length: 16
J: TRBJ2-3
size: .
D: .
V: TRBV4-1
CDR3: CASSQVITVGTDTQYF
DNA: TGCGCCAGCAGCCAAGTGATCACAGTTGGTACGGATACGCAGTATTTT

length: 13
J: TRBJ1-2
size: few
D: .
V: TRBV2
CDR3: CASKPEVAYGYTF
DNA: TGTGCCAGCAAACCCGAGGTAGCGTATGGCTACACCTTC

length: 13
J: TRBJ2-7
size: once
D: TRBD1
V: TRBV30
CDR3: CAWSGQGGGEQYF
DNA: TGTGCCTGGAGTGGACAGGGGGGAGGCGAGCAGTACTTC

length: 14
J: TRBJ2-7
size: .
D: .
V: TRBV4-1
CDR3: CASSQNGVVHEQYF
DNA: TGCGCCAGCAGCCAAAACGGGGTTGTTCACGAGCAGTACTTC

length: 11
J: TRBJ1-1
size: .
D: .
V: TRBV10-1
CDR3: CARTTRREAFF
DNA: TGCGCCAGGACGACCCGCCGGGAAGCTTTCTTT

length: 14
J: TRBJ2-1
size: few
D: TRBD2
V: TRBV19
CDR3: CASAGGGSYNEQFF
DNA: TGTGCCAGTGCTGGCGGGGGCTCCTACAATGAGCAGTTCTTC

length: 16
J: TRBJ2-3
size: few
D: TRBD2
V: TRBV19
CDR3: CASTARLAGVADTQYF
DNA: TGTGCCAGTACTGCGCGACTAGCGGGAGTTGCAGATACGCAGTATTTT

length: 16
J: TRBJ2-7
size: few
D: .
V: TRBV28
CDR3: CASSFHLATLSYEQYF
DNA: TGTGCCAGCAGTTTTCACCTAGCGACCCTCTCCTACGAGCAGTACTTC

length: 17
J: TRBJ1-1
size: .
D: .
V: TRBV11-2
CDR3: CASSLAPRRPMDTEAFF
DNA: TGTGCCAGCAGCTTAGCCCCGAGGCGACCGATGGACACTGAAGCTTTCTTT

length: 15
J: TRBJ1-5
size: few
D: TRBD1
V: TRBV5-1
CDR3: CASSDGTANNQPQHF
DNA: TGCGCCAGCAGTGACGGGACAGCAAACAATCAGCCCCAGCATTTT

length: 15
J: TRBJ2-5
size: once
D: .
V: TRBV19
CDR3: CASSKGTPTQETQYF
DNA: TGTGCCAGTAGTAAGGGGACGCCGACTCAAGAGACCCAGTACTTC

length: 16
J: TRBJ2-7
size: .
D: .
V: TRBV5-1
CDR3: CASSLDGDTEVGEQYF
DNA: TGCGCCAGCAGCTTGGACGGGGACACTGAAGTTGGCGAGCAGTACTTC

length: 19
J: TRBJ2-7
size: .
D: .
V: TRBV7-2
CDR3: CASSLRPTSNLVNVYEQYF
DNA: TGTGCCAGCAGCCTACGCCCCACTAGTAACTTAGTGAACGTCTACGAGCAGTACTTC

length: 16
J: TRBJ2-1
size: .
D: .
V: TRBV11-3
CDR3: CASSLGLGAEGREQFF
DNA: TGTGCCAGCAGCTTAGGCCTTGGGGCGGAAGGTAGGGAGCAGTTCTTC

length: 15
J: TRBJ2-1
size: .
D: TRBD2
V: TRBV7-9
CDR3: CASSLELAGYNEQFF
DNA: TGTGCCAGCAGCTTAGAACTAGCGGGTTACAATGAGCAGTTCTTC

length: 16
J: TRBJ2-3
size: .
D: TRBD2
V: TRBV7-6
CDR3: CASSPTGGGLTDTQYF
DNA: TGTGCCAGCAGCCCGACTGGGGGAGGGCTCACAGATACGCAGTATTTT

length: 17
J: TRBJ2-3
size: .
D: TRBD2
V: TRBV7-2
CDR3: CASSLPLLAGRTDTQYF
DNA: TGTGCCAGCAGCTTACCCCTACTAGCGGGACGCACAGATACGCAGTATTTT

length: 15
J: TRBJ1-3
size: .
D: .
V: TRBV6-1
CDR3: CASSPLGAAGNTIYF
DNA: TGTGCCAGCAGCCCGTTGGGGGCCGCCGGAAACACCATATATTTT

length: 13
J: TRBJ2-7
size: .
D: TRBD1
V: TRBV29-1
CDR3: CSVEIGGAGQQYF
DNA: TGCAGCGTTGAAATAGGGGGCGCAGGACAGCAGTACTTC

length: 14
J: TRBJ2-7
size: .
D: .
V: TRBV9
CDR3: CASSPETAPYEQYF
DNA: TGTGCCAGCAGCCCTGAGACTGCCCCCTACGAGCAGTACTTC

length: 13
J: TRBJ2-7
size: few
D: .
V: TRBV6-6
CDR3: CASSYSSGEEQYF
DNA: TGTGCCAGCAGTTACTCGTCGGGAGAAGAGCAGTACTTC

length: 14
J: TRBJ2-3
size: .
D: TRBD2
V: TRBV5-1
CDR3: CASRGLAGSDTQYF
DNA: TGCGCCAGCCGCGGACTAGCCGGGTCAGATACGCAGTATTTT

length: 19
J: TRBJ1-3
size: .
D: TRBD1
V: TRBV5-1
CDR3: CASSLGQAKKFSSGNTIYF
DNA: TGCGCCAGCAGCCTGGGACAGGCGAAAAAGTTCAGCTCTGGAAACACCATATATTTT

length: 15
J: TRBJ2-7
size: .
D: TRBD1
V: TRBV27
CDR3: CASSLYRGTSYEQYF
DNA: TGTGCCAGCAGTTTATACAGGGGAACGTCCTACGAGCAGTACTTC

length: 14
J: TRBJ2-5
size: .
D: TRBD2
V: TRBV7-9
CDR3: CASSRTSGSETQYF
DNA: TGTGCCAGCAGTCGGACTAGCGGGAGTGAGACCCAGTACTTC

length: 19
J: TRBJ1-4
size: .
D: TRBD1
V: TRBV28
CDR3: CASSWLPGGELATNEKLFF
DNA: TGTGCCAGCAGTTGGCTACCAGGGGGCGAATTGGCAACTAATGAAAAACTGTTTTTT

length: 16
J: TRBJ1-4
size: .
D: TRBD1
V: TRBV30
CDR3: CALGTGRGTTNEKLFF
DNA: TGTGCCCTGGGGACAGGGAGAGGGACAACTAATGAAAAACTGTTTTTT

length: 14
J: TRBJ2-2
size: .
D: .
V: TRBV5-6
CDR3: CASSTDRTTGELFF
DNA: TGTGCCAGCAGCACTGATAGGACCACCGGGGAGCTGTTTTTT

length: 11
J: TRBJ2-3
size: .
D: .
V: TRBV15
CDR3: CATGSTDTQYF
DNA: TGTGCCACCGGCAGCACAGATACGCAGTATTTT

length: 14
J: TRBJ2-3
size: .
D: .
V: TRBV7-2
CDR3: CASSFARGTDTQYF
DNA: TGTGCCAGCAGCTTCGCCAGGGGCACAGATACGCAGTATTTT